This T cell receptor (beta chain) was captured by sequencing in a study of blood T cell repertoires in COVID-19. The overall study: Collection of acute and convalescent COVID-19 samples took place in the United States, Italy and Spain. In each case, the material was cDNA or gDNA derived from T cells, B-cell-depleted T cells, or PBMCs.

Remarks on this clone: At the DNA level, this CDR3 is encoded by other sequences in the same sample as well.

The CDR3 is 13 residues long. CDR1 and CDR2 from the germline V gene are KGHSH and LQKENI. Trimming took 3 bases from V and 8 from J, leaving 10 bases between them. As handled by the study authors: Using reference gene primer amplification, nucleated cell counts were estimated. Generated by immunoSEQ multiplex PCR, the TCRdb table keeps only in-frame clones and is missing some. D and trimming were read from the DNA, whereas the V and J calls and clone size are those reported in that table. The repertoire holds around 150,000 clones, with around 90% as singletons. The specimen sequenced was peripheral blood. The receptor comes from a man between 18 and 35 years old with acute or convalescent COVID-19. This chain joins TRBV18 and TRBJ1-4; D is perhaps TRBD1 (6 bases). The DNA for the CDR3 is TGTGCCAGCTCACCGGGGGCAGGAGAAAAACTGTTTTTT. It translates to CASSPGAGEKLFF. The whole variable domain, remainder taken from reference TRBV18 and TRBJ1-4, is NAGVMQNPRHLVRRRGQEARLRCSPMKGHSHVYWYRQLPEEGLKFMVYLQKENIIDESGMPKERFSAEFPKEGPSILRIQQVVRGDSAAYFCASSPGAGEKLFFGSGTQLSVL.